This T cell receptor beta chain stems from a study of cytomegalovirus exposure and HLA in healthy donors. The CDR3 loop spans 16 amino acids. The germline CDR1 and CDR2 sequences are MNHEY and SMNVEV (reference sequence). The J segment lost 5 bases and the V segment lost 5 bases, leaving 9 bases of the junction unmatched. General study results and limits: It was 150 to 200 TCR beta chains that were listed as cytomegalovirus-associated. It was reported that the classifier diagnosed cytomegalovirus status with high specificity and sensitivity in both the original and validation cohorts. First-cohort TCR clusters were later found to tend to co-occur in the roughly 120 validation repertoires. Testing in vitro showed three CMV-associated chains specific for CMV antigens.

Profiling relied on immunoSEQ multiplex PCR, and the TCRdb table lists in-frame clones only, not all of them. The sample consists of 65,000 to 75,000 clones, 85% to 95% of them appearing once. With respect to this clone: Its antigen is not known.

Sequencing was carried out using PBMCs. The TCR was taken from a man aged 18 to 35 in good health and CMV-seropositive. The V call is TRBV27, the J call TRBJ1-5; 10 bases are shared with TRBD1. This chain's CDR3 is CASSGQTGGAYQPQHF. Here the CDR3 DNA reads TGTGCCAGCAGTGGCCAGACAGGGGGCGCGTATCAGCCCCAGCATTTT.